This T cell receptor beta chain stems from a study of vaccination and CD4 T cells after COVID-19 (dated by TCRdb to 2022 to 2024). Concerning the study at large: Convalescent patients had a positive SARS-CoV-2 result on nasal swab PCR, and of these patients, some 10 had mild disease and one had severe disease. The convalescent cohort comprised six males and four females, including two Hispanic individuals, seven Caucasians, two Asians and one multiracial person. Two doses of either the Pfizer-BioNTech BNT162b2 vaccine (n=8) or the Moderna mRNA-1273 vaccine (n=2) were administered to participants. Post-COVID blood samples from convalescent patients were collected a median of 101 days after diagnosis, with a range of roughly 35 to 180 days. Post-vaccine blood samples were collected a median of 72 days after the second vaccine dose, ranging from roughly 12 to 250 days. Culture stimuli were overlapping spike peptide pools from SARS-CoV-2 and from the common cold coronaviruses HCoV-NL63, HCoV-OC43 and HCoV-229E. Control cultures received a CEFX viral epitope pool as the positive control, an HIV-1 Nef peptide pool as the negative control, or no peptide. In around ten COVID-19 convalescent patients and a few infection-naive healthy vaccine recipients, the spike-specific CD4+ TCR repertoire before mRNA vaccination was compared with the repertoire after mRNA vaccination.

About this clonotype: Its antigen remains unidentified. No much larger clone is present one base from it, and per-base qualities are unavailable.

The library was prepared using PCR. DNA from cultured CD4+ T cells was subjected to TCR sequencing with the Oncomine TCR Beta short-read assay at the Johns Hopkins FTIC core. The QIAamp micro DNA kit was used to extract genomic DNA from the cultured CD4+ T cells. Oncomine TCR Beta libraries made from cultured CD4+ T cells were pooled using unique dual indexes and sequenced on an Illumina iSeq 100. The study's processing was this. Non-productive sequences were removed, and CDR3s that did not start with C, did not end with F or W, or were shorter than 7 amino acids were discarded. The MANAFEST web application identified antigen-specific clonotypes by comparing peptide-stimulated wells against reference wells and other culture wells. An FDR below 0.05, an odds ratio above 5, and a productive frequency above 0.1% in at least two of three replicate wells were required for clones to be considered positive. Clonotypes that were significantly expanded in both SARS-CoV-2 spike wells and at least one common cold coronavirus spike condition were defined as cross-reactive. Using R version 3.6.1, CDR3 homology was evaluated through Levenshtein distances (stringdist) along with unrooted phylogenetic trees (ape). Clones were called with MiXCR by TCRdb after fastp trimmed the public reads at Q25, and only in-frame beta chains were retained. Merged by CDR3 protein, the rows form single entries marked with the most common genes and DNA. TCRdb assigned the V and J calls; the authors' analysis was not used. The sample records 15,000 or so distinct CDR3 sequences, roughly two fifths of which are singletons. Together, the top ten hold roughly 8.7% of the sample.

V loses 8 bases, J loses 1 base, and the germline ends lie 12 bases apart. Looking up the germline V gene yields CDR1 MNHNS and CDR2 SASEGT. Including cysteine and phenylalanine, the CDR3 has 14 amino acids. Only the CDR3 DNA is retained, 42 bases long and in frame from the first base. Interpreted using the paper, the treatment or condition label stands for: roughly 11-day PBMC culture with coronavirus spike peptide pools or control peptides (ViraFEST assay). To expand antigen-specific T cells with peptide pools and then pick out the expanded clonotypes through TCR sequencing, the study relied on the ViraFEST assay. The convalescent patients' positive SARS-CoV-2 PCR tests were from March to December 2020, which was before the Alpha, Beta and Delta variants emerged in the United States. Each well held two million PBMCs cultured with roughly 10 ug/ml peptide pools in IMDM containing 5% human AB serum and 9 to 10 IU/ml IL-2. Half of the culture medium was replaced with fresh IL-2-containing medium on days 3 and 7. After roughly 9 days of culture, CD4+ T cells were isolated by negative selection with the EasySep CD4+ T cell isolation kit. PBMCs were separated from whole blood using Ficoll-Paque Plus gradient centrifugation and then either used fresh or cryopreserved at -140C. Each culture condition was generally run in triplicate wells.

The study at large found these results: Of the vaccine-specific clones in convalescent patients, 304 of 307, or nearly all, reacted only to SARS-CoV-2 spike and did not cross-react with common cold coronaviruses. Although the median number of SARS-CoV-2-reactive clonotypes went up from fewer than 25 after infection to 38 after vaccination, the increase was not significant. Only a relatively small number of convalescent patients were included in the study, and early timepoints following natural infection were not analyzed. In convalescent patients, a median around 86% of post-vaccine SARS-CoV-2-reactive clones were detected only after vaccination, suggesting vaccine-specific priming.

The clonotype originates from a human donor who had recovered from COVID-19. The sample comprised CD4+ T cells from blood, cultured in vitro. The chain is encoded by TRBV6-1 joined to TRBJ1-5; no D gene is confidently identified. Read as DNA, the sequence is TGTGCCAGCGCGGGCGTCCAGAGCAATCAGCCCCAGCATTTT. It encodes CASAGVQSNQPQHF.